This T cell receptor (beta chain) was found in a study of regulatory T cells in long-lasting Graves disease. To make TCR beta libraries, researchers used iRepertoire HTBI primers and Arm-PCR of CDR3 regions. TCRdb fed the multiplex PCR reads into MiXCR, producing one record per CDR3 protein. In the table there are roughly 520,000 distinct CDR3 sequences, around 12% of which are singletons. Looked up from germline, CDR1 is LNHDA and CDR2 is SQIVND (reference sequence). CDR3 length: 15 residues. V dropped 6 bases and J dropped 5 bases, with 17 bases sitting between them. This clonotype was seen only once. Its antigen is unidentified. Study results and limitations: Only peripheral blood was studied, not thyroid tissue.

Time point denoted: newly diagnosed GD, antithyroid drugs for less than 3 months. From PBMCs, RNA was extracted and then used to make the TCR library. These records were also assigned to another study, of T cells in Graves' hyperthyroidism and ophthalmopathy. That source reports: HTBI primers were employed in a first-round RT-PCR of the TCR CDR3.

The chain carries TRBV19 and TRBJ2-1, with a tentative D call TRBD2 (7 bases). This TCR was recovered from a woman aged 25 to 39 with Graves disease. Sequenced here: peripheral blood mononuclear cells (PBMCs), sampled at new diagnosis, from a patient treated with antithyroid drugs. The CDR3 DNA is TGTGCCAGTAGCGCGGGGGACATCACACACAATGAGCAGTTCTTC. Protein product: CASSAGDITHNEQFF.